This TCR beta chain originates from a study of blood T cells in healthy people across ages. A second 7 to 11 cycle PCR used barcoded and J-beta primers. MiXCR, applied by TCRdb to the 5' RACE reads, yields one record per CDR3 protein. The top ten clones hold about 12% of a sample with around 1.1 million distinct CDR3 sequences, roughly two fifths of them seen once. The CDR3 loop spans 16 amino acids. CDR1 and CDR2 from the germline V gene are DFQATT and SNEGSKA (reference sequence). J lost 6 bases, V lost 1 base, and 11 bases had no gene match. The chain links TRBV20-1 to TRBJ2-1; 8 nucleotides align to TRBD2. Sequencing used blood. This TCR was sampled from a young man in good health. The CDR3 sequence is CSARAIGGGLLNEQFF. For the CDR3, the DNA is TGCAGTGCTAGAGCTATTGGCGGGGGGTTACTCAATGAGCAGTTCTTC.